This entry is about one T cell receptor (beta chain). This specimen belongs to a study of blood T cell repertoires in COVID-19. Study summary: The samples span acute and convalescent COVID-19 from the United States, Italy and Spain. T cells, B-cell-depleted T cells, or PBMCs provided the cDNA or gDNA that served as material.

The CDR3 sequence is 15 residues long. CDR1 is KGHDR, CDR2 SFDVKD, per germline. Trimming removed 9 bases from V and 3 bases from J, with 16 bases in between. Repertoires were generated with immunoSEQ multiplex PCR, while TCRdb's copy carries only in-frame clones and drops some. The table records 110,000 to 150,000 clones, around four fifths of them present only once. The chain links TRBV24-1 to TRBJ2-2; TRBD2 might be the D (6 bases). The sequenced sample was peripheral blood. The TCR comes from a human donor in a cohort sampled during active COVID-19. The CDR3 coding sequence is TGTGCCACCCTGTACGGGAGATTCGACACCGGGGAGCTGTTTTTT. Translating gives CATLYGRFDTGELFF.